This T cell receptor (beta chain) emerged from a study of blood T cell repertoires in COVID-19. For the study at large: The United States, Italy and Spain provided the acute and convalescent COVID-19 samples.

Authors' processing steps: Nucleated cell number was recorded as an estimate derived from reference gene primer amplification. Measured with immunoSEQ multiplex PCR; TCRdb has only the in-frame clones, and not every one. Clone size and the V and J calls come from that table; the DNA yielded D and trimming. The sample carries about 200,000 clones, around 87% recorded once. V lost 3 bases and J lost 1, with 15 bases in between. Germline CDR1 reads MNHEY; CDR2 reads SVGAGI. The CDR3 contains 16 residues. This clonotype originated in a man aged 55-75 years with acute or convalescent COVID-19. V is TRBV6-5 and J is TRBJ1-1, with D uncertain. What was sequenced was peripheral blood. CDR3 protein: CASSYARAGPNTEAFF. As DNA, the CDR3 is TGTGCCAGCAGTTATGCCCGGGCGGGTCCGAACACTGAAGCTTTCTTT.